This T cell receptor (beta chain) derives from a study of cytomegalovirus exposure and HLA in healthy donors. Study-level findings and limits: In terms of immune exposure information, only CMV serostatus was available. Previous analysis showed most TCR beta V segments were productive about 90% or about 30% of the time.

Healthy individuals who donated bone marrow served as the donors. Sampled while nominally healthy, donors likely had unrecorded immune exposures. Researchers ran the PCR with 60 Vbeta and 13 Jbeta primers. Only in-frame clones appear in the TCRdb table, and some are missing; sequencing was by immunoSEQ multiplex PCR. The data show around 140,000 clones, approximately 80% seen once. About this clone itself: What it binds is not known.

The receptor comes from a male donor in good health and CMV-seronegative. The specimen was PBMCs.

Here the CDR3 reads CASSLLTGRGEQYF. The CDR3 DNA is TGTGCCAGCAGCTTATTGACAGGGCGGGGCGAGCAGTACTTC. The chain has TRBV7-9 and TRBJ2-7; the D gene is possibly TRBD1 (7 bases). CDR3 length equals 14 residues. Deletions cut 2 bases from V and 6 bases from J, with 14 bases between. In germline, CDR1 is SEHNR, CDR2 FQNEAQ (reference sequence).